This T cell receptor beta chain stems from a study of blood T cells in healthy people across ages. This clonotype was seen once. Ranging in age from roughly 6 to 95, the donors were healthy Caucasian individuals from Russia. This CDR3 is built from 15 residues. The V end lost 10 bases, the J end lost 0 bases, and 17 bases lay between the germline ends. Using a J-beta primer mix together with a sample-barcoded 5' primer, a second PCR was run for roughly 6 to 11 cycles. TCRdb re-derived calls from the 5' RACE reads in MiXCR, one entry per CDR3 protein. This table holds almost 1 million distinct CDR3 sequences, roughly 51% found once.

This clonotype originated in a woman aged 55-70 years in good health. Sequencing input: blood. The V call is TRBV12-3 or TRBV12-4, the J call TRBJ2-3; D may be TRBD2 (5 bases). CDR3 in amino acids: CATTLVRGSTDTQYF. In nucleotides, the CDR3 is TGTGCCACCACCCTCGTCCGGGGTAGCACAGATACGCAGTATTTT.